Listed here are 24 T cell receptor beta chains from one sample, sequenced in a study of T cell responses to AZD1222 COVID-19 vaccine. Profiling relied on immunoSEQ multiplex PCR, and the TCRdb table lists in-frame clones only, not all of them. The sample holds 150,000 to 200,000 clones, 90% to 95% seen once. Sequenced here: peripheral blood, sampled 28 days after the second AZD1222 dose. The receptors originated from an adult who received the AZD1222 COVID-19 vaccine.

CDR3 sequence reads: CASSRSGVASGTDTQYF. In DNA form, the CDR3 reads TGCGCCAGCAGCCGCTCCGGGGTCGCTAGCGGAACAGATACGCAGTATTTT. The chain has TRBV5-1 and TRBJ2-3; 7 bases are shared with TRBD2. Per germline, CDR1 SGHRS and CDR2 YFSETQ. V shed 4 bases and J 3 bases; nucleotides not matched to a gene: 14. The CDR3 totals 17 residues.

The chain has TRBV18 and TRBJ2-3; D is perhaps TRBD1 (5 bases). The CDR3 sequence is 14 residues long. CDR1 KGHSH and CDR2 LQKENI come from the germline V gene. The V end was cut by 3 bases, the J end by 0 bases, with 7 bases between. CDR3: CASSPDTSTDTQYF. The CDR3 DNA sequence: TGTGCCAGCTCACCGGACACAAGCACAGATACGCAGTATTTT.

CDR3 residues: CSVVGTPSGYEQYF. The DNA of the CDR3 is TGCAGCGTTGTCGGGACCCCCTCGGGCTACGAGCAGTACTTC. The V and J genes are TRBV29-1 and TRBJ2-7; D may be TRBD1 or TRBD2 (5 bases each). Between the trimmed V and J ends, which lost 4 bases and 3 bases, there was a span of 16 bases. Germline CDR1 SQVTM, CDR2 ANQGSEA. This CDR3 is 14 amino acids long.

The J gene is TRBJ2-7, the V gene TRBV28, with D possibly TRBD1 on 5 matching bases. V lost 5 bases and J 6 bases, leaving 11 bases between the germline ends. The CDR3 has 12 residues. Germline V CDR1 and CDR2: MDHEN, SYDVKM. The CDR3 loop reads CASSIRVGEQYF. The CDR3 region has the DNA TGTGCCAGCAGTATCAGGGTAGGCGAGCAGTACTTC.

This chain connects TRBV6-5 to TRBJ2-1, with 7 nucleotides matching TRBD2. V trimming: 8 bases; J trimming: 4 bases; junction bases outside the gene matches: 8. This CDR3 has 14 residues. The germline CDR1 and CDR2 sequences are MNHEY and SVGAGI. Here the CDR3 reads CASSRLAGYNEQFF. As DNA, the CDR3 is TGTGCCAGCTCGAGACTAGCAGGGTACAATGAGCAGTTCTTC.

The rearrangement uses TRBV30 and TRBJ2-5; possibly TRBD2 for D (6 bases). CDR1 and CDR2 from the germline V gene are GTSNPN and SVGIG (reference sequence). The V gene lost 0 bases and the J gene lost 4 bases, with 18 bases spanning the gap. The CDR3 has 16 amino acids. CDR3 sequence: CAWSVPWGVRAETQYF. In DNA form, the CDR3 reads TGTGCCTGGAGTGTACCGTGGGGGGTCAGGGCAGAGACCCAGTACTTC.

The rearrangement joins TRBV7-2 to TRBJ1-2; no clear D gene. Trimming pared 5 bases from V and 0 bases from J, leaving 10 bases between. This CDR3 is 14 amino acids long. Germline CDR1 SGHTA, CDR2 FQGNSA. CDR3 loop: CASSGLEANYGYTF. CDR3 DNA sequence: TGTGCCAGCAGCGGCTTGGAAGCTAACTATGGCTACACCTTC.

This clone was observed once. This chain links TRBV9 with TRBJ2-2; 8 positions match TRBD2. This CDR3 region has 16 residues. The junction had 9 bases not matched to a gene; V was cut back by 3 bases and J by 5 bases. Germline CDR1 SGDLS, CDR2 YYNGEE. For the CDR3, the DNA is TGTGCCAGCAGCGGACTAGCGCGCCGGGGGACCGGGGAGCTGTTTTTT. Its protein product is CASSGLARRGTGELFF.

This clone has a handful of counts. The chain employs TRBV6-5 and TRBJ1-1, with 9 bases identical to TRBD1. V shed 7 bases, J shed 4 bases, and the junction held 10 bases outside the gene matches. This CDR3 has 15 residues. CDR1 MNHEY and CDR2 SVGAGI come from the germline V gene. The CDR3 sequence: CASTPTGGGSTEAFF. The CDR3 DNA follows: TGTGCCAGCACTCCCACAGGGGGCGGGAGCACTGAAGCTTTCTTT.

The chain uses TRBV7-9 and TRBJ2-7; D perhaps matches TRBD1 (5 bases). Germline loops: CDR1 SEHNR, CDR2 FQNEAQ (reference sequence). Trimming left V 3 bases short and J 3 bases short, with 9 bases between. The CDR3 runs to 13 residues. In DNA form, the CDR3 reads TGTGCCAGCAGCTTTTTGGGGCTCTACGAGCAGTACTTC. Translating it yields CASSFLGLYEQYF. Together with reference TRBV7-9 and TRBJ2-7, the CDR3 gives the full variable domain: DTGVSQNPRHKITKRGQNVTFRCDPISEHNRLYWYRQTLGQGPEFLTYFQNEAQLEKSRLLSDRFSAERPKGSFSTLEIQRTEQGDSAMYLCASSFLGLYEQYFGPGTRLTVT.

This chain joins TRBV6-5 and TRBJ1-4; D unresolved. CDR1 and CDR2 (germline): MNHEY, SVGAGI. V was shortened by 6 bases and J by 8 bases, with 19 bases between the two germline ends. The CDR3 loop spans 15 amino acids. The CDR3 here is CASSPGPYAREKLFF. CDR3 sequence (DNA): TGTGCCAGCAGCCCCGGTCCCTACGCCCGAGAAAAACTGTTTTTT.

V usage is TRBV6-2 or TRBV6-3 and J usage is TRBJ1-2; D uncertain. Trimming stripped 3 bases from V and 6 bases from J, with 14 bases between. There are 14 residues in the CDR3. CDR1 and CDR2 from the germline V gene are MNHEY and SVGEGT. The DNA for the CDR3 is TGTGCCAGCAGTTATGGCCGGTCAGGCCATGGCTACACCTTC. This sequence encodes CASSYGRSGHGYTF.

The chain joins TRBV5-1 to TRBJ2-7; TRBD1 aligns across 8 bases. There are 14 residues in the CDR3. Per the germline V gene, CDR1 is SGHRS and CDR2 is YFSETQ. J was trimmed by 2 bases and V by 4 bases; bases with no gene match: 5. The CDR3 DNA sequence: TGCGCCAGCAGCGGTGGACAGGGTCCCTACGAGCAGTACTTC. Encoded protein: CASSGGQGPYEQYF.

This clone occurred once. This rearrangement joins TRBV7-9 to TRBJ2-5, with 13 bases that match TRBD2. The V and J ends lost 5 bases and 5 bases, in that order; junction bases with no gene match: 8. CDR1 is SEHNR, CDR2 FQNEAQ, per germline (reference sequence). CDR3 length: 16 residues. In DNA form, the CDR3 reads TGTGCCAGCAGCGCCACTAGCGGGAGGGTTTCGGAGACCCAGTACTTC. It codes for CASSATSGRVSETQYF.

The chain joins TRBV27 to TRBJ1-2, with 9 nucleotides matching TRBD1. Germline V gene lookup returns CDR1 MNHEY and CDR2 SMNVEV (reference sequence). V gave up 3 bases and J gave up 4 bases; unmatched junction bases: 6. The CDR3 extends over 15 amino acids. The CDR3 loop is CASSFDRGSGYGYTF. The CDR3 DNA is TGTGCCAGCAGTTTTGACAGGGGGTCAGGCTATGGCTACACCTTC.

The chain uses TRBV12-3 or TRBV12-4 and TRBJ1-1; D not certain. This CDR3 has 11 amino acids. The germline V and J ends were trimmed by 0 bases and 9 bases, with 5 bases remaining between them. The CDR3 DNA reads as TGTGCCAGCAGTTTAGCCCAGCAAGCTTTCTTT. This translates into CASSLAQQAFF.

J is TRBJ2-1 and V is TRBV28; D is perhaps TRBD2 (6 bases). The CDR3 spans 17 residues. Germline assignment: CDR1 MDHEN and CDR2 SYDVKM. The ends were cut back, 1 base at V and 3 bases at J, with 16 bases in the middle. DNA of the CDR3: TGTGCCAGCAGTTTATCTCGGACTAATCCTTTCTACAATGAGCAGTTCTTC. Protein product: CASSLSRTNPFYNEQFF.

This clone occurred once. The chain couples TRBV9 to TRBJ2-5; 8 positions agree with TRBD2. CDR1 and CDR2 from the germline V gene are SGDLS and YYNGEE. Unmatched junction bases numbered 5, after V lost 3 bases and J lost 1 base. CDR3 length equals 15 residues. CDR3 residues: CASSALAGPQETQYF. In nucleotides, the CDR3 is TGTGCCAGCAGCGCTTTAGCGGGGCCCCAAGAGACCCAGTACTTC.

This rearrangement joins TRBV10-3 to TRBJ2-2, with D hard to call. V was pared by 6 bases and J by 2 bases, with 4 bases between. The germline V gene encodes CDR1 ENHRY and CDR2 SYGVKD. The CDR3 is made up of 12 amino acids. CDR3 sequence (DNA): TGTGCCATCAGAGTTAACACCGGGGAGCTGTTTTTT. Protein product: CAIRVNTGELFF.

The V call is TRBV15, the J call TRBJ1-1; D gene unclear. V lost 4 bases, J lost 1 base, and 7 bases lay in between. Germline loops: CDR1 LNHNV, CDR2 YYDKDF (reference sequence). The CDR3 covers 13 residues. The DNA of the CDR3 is TGTGCCACCAGCAAAGACCAGAACACTGAAGCTTTCTTT. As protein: CATSKDQNTEAFF.

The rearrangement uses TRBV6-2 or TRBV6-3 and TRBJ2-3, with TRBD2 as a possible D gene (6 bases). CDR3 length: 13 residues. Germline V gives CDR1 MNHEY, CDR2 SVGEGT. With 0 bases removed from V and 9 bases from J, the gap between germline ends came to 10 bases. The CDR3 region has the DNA TGTGCCAGCAGTTACTCGGGACTTTTAACGCAGTATTTT. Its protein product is CASSYSGLLTQYF.

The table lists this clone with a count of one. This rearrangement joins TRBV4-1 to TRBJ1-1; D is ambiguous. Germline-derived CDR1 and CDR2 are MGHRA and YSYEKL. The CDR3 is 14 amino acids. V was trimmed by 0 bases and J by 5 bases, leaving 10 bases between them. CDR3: CASSQDLGRTEAFF. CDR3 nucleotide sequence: TGCGCCAGCAGCCAAGATTTGGGGAGGACTGAAGCTTTCTTT.

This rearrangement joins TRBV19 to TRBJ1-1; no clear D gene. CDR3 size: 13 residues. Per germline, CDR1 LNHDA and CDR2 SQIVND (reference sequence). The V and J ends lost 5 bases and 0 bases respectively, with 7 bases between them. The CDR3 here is CASSRKVNTEAFF. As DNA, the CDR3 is TGTGCCAGTAGTCGCAAGGTGAACACTGAAGCTTTCTTT.

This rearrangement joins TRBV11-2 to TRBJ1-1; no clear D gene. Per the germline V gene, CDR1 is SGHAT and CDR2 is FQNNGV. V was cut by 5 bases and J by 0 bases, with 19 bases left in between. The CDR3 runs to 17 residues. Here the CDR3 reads CASSPLKVRQMNTEAFF. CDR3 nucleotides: TGTGCCAGCAGCCCCCTTAAGGTGAGGCAGATGAACACTGAAGCTTTCTTT.